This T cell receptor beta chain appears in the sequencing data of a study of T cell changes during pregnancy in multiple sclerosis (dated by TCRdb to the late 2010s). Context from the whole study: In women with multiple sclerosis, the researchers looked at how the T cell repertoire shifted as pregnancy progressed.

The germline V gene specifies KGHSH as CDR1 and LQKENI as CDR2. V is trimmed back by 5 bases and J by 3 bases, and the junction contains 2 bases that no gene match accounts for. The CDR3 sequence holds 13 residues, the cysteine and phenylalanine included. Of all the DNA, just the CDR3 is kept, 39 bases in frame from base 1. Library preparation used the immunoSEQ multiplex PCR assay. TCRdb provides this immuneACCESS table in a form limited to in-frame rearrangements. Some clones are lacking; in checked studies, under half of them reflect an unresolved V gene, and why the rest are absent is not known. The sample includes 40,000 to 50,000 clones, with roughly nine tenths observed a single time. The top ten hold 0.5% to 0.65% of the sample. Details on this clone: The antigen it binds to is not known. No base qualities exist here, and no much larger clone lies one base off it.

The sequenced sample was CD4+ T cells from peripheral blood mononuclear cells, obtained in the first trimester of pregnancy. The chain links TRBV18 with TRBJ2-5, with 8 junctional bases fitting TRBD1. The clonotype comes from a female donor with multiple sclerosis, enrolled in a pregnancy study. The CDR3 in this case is CASSRDRKETQYF. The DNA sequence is TGTGCCAGCTCAAGGGACAGGAAAGAGACCCAGTACTTC.